This T cell receptor beta chain originates from a study of blood T cell repertoires in COVID-19. The overall study: In each case, the material was cDNA or gDNA derived from T cells, B-cell-depleted T cells, or PBMCs.

Germline CDR1 LGHNA, CDR2 YNFKEQ. The CDR3 loop spans 14 amino acids. Losses at the gene ends were 3 bases for V and 4 bases for J; bases not matched to a gene: 3. TCRdb's table, derived via immunoSEQ multiplex PCR, lists solely in-frame clones and lacks some. The data hold 60,000 to 75,000 clones, with over 80% observed a single time. Concerning this clone: At the DNA level, this CDR3 is encoded by other sequences in the same sample as well.

The clonotype was recovered from a man in his forties or fifties with active COVID-19. Sample: peripheral blood. The gene calls are TRBV4-2 and TRBJ1-2; TRBD1 aligns across 9 bases. CDR3 DNA sequence: TGTGCCAGCAGCCAGGGACAGGGCGGCTATGGCTACACCTTC. Protein sequence: CASSQGQGGYGYTF.